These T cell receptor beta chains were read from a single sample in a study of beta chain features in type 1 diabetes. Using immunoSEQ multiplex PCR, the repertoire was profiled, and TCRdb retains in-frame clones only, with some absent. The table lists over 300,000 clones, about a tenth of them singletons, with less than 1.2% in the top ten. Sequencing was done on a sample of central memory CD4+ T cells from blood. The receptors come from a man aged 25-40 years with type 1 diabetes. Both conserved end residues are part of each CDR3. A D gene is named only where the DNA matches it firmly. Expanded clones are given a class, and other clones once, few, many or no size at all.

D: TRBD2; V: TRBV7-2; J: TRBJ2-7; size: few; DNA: TGTGCCAGCAGCTCCTTAGCGGGGGGCCGTTTGGAGCAGTACTTC; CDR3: CASSSLAGGRLEQYF
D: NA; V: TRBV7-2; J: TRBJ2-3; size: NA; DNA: TGTGCCAGCAGCTTATTAGGGACGGCGGATACGCAGTATTTT; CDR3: CASSLLGTADTQYF
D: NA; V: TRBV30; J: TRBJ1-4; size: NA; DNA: TGTGCCTGGAGGGCAGGGGTAGGCGGTGAAAAACTGTTTTTT; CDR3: CAWRAGVGGEKLFF
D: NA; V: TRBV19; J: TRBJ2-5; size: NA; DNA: TGTGCCAGTAGTCCGTTGGAAGCGGCCCAAGAGACCCAGTACTTC; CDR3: CASSPLEAAQETQYF
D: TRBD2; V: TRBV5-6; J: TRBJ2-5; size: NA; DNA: TGTGCCAGCAGCTTGGGACTAGCGGGTGTAGAGACCCAGTACTTC; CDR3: CASSLGLAGVETQYF
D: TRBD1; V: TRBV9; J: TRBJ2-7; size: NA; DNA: TGTGCCAGCAGCGGCCGGGACAGGGTGGAGCAGTACTTC; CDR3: CASSGRDRVEQYF
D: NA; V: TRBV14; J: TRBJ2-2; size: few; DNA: TGTGCCAGCAGCCAAGGGACCGACACCGGGGAGCTGTTTTTT; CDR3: CASSQGTDTGELFF
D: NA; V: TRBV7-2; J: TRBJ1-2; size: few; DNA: TGTGCCAGCAGCCAACCGGACAGCTGGGCCTATGGCTACACCTTC; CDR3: CASSQPDSWAYGYTF
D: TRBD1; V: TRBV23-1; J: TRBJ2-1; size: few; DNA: TGCGCCAGCAGTCATGGGCGACAGGGGGGGGTTGAGCAGTTCTTC; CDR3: CASSHGRQGGVEQFF
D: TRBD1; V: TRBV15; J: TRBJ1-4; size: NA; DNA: TGTGCCACCAGCAGAGATGGACAGGGGAATGAAAAACTGTTTTTT; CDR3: CATSRDGQGNEKLFF
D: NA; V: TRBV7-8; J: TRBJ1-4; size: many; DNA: TGTGCCAGCAGGGTAGGGGCAACTAATGAAAAACTGTTTTTT; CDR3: CASRVGATNEKLFF
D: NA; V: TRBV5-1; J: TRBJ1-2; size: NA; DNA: TGCGCCAGCAGCTTGGTAGGAGCAGATGGCTACACCTTC; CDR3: CASSLVGADGYTF
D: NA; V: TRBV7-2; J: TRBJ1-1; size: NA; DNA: TGTGCCAGCAGCTTGATGGGCACTGAAGCTTTCTTT; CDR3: CASSLMGTEAFF
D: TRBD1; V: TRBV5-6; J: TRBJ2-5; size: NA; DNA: TGTGCCAGCAGCTCAATCGCTGACAGGGGGGGAGAGACCCAGTACTTC; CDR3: CASSSIADRGGETQYF
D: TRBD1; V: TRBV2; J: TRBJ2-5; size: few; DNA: TGTGCCAGCAGTGAAGCGACAGGGGGGTCGGAGACCCAGTACTTC; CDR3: CASSEATGGSETQYF
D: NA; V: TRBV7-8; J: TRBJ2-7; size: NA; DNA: TGTGCCAGCAGGTTGTCCGGGACTCCTCTCGAGCAGTACTTC; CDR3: CASRLSGTPLEQYF
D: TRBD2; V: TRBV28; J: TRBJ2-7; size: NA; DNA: TGTGCCAGCACTCGAGGTACTAGCGGGGGGGCCTACGAGCAGTACTTC; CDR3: CASTRGTSGGAYEQYF
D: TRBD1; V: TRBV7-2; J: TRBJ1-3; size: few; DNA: TGTGCCAGCTCCGGGACAGCTGGCGCTGGAAACACCATATATTTT; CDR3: CASSGTAGAGNTIYF
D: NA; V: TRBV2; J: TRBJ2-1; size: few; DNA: TGTGCCAGCAGTGGGACCTCTACTAATGAGCAGTTCTTC; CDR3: CASSGTSTNEQFF
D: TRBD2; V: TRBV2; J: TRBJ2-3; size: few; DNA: TGTGCCAGCAGTCGGACTAGTCCAGATACGCAGTATTTT; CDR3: CASSRTSPDTQYF
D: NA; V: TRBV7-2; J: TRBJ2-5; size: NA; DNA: TGTGCCAGCAGCTTAGGGTCCGGGGGCAGGGAGACCCAGTACTTC; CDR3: CASSLGSGGRETQYF
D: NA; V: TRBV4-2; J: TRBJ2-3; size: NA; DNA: TGTGCCAGCAGCCAAGAGTTTCGGCGCACAGATACGCAGTATTTT; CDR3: CASSQEFRRTDTQYF
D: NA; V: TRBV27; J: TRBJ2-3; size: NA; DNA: TGTGCCAGCTTTTTTTTGGGGTCAGATACGCAGTATTTT; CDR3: CASFFLGSDTQYF
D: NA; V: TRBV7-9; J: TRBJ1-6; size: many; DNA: TGTGCCAGCAGGCGGGAACTTTCACCCCTCCACTTT; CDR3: CASRRELSPLHF
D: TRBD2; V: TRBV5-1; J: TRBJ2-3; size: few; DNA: TGCGCCAGCAGCCCCAGTAGCGGGGGCCTTAGAAACACAGATACGCAGTATTTT; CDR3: CASSPSSGGLRNTDTQYF
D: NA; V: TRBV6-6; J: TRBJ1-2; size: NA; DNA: TGTGCCAGCAGTTTGGGGTCTGGCGGCGGCTACACCTTC; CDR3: CASSLGSGGGYTF
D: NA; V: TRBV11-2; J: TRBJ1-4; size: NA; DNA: TGTGCCAGCCGGCGGGGAGATGAAAAACTGTTTTTT; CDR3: CASRRGDEKLFF
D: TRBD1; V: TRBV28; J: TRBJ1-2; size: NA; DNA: TGTGCCAGCAGTCGGACAGGGAGAGATGGCTACACCTTC; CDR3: CASSRTGRDGYTF
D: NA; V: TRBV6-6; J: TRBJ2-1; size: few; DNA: TGTGCCAGCCTACAAGAGACCGTATCGGATGAGCAGTTCTTC; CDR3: CASLQETVSDEQFF
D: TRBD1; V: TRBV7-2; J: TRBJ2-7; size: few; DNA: TGTGCCAGCAACGCCGGGACAGGACACACCTACGAGCAGTACTTC; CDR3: CASNAGTGHTYEQYF
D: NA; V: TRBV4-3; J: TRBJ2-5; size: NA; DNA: TGCGCCAGCAGCCAAGACCCTCTCATACGTGAGACCCAGTACTTC; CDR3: CASSQDPLIRETQYF
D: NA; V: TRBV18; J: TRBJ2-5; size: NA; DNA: TGTGCCAGCTCACCGACTAGCCAAGAGACCCAGTACTTC; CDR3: CASSPTSQETQYF
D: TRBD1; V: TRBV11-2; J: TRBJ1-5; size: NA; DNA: TGTGCCAGCAGCTTAGTACAAGGGGGCCAGCCCCAGCATTTT; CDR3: CASSLVQGGQPQHF
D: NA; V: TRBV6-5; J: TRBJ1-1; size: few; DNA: TGTGCCAGCAGACTCGGGCTAACTAAAGGAACTGAAGCTTTCTTT; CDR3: CASRLGLTKGTEAFF
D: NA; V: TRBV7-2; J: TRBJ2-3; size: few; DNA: TGTCCCAGCAGCTCGTCCTTGTTAACCACAGATACGCAGTATTTT; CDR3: CPSSSSLLTTDTQYF
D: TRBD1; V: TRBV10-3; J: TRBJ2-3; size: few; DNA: TGTGCCATCAGTGAGTCTACAGGGGGAGGCACGCAGTATTTT; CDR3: CAISESTGGGTQYF
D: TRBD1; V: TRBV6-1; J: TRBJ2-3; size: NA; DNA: TGTGCCAGCAGTTTTGGGACAGGGGGCAGGAATACGCAGTATTTT; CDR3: CASSFGTGGRNTQYF